The next 20 T cell receptor beta chains were all read from a single sample in a study of graft-versus-host responses after intestinal transplantation. Antigens of these TCRs are unknown. The data were produced by immunoSEQ multiplex PCR, yet TCRdb's version contains in-frame clones alone and is incomplete. The sample lists about 70,000 clones; 94% were seen once. The sequencing here drew on unstimulated CD8+ T cells sorted from spleen or lymph node cells, taken before intestinal transplant. These receptors all stem from a human donor who received an intestinal transplant.

CDR3 in DNA: TGTGCCAGAACCGGGACTACAGTCAGCACAGATACGCAGTATTTT. This encodes CARTGTTVSTDTQYF. The chain links TRBV2 to TRBJ2-3; 7 nucleotides match TRBD2. The CDR3 loop spans 15 amino acids. Losses at the gene ends were 9 bases for V and 0 bases for J; bases not matched to a gene: 9. Germline-derived CDR1 and CDR2 are SNHLY and FYNNEI.

This clone came up once. The gene calls are TRBV7-9 and TRBJ2-1; 14 bases match TRBD2. This CDR3 has 17 amino acids. Losses at the gene ends were 5 bases for V and 7 bases for J; bases not matched to a gene: 10. Germline V gene lookup returns CDR1 SEHNR and CDR2 FQNEAQ (reference sequence). As DNA, the CDR3 is TGTGCCAGCAGCCCCATGTCTGGGACTAGCGGGAGTAATGAGCAGTTCTTC. It yields the protein CASSPMSGTSGSNEQFF.

V and J are TRBV6-1 and TRBJ2-2, with D possibly matching TRBD1 (6 bases). The CDR3 extends over 13 amino acids. Germline CDR1 is MNHNS and CDR2 is SASEGT. The V end lost 8 bases, the J end lost 1 base, and 8 bases lay between the germline ends. The CDR3 protein is CASPDRNTGELFF. The CDR3 coding sequence is TGTGCCAGCCCGGACAGGAACACCGGGGAGCTGTTTTTT.

The rearrangement joins TRBV27 to TRBJ2-7; 7 bases align to TRBD2. Germline V gene sequence: CDR1 MNHEY, CDR2 SMNVEV (reference sequence). CDR3 size: 16 residues. V lost 0 bases, J lost 0 bases, and 5 bases stayed unmatched. The chain's CDR3 is CASSLSSGDISYEQYF. CDR3 DNA: TGTGCCAGCAGTTTATCCAGCGGGGATATCTCCTACGAGCAGTACTTC.

A single count supports this clone. The chain employs TRBV4-1 and TRBJ1-5, with TRBD1 matching 9 bases. The CDR3 covers 16 residues. Germline loops: CDR1 MGHRA, CDR2 YSYEKL. Trimming took 4 bases from V and 3 from J; bases not matched to a gene: 7. The CDR3 DNA reads as TGCGCCAGCAGCCCGGATGAACAGGGGGCCAATCAGCCCCAGCATTTT. This codes for CASSPDEQGANQPQHF.

V is TRBV6-6 and J is TRBJ2-5; D remains unclear. V was trimmed by 2 bases and J by 1 base, leaving 11 bases between them. This CDR3 comprises 15 residues. The germline V gene encodes CDR1 MNHNY and CDR2 SVGAGI (reference sequence). The CDR3 loop reads CASSYEDGFQETQYF. In DNA form, the CDR3 reads TGTGCCAGCAGTTACGAGGACGGTTTCCAAGAGACCCAGTACTTC.

This chain joins TRBV5-1 and TRBJ2-2, with D perhaps TRBD1 (6 bases). CDR1 and CDR2 from the germline V gene are SGHRS and YFSETQ. CDR3 length: 12 residues. V was shortened by 6 bases and J by 7 bases, with 10 bases between the two germline ends. The CDR3 reads CASTQGNGELFF. CDR3 DNA sequence: TGCGCCAGCACACAGGGAAACGGGGAGCTGTTTTTT.

This clone has a handful of counts. This specimen includes other DNA sequences encoding the same CDR3. The chain has TRBV27 and TRBJ1-2; TRBD1 might be the D (6 bases). The CDR3 consists of 13 residues. Trimming shortened V by 2 bases and J by 2 bases, and 6 bases separated the two germline ends. Germline V lookup: CDR1 MNHEY, CDR2 SMNVEV (reference sequence). The chain's CDR3 is CASSLRGNYGYTF. The CDR3 nucleotides are TGTGCCAGCAGTTTAAGGGGGAACTATGGCTACACCTTC.

The rearrangement joins TRBV6-5 to TRBJ2-3, with D possibly being TRBD1 (5 bases). CDR3 size: 14 residues. Trimming shortened V by 0 bases and J by 4 bases, and 8 bases separated the two germline ends. Looked up from germline, CDR1 is MNHEY and CDR2 is SVGAGI. The CDR3 DNA sequence: TGTGCCAGCAGTTACTCCCAGGGCGCAGATACGCAGTATTTT. Amino acid sequence: CASSYSQGADTQYF.

V and J are TRBV7-9 and TRBJ2-1; D unclear. The CDR3 length is 12 residues. Germline CDR1 is SEHNR and CDR2 is FQNEAQ (reference sequence). V was shortened by 2 bases and J by 13 bases, with 12 bases between the two germline ends. The CDR3 loop reads CASSLSLQIQFF. The CDR3 DNA reads TGTGCCAGCAGCTTAAGTTTGCAAATTCAGTTCTTC.

The chain combines TRBV15 with TRBJ2-5; D not certain. V lost 4 bases and J 2 bases, leaving 11 bases between the germline ends. The CDR3 runs to 14 residues. CDR1 LNHNV and CDR2 YYDKDF come from the germline V gene (reference sequence). The CDR3 region is CATSNGIRQETQYF. The DNA of the CDR3 is TGTGCCACCAGCAACGGAATCCGGCAAGAGACCCAGTACTTC.

The chain joins TRBV21-1 to TRBJ2-7; the D call in the table, TRBD2, was not verified against the DNA. TRBV21-1 is flagged as a pseudogene. The CDR3 sequence is 14 residues long. The CDR3 reads CASSFGSVTYEQYF. CDR3 bases: TGTGCCAGCAGCTTTGGTAGCGTAACCTACGAGCAGTACTTC.

The chain recombines TRBV29-1 with TRBJ2-1; no clear D gene. V was cut by 3 bases and J by 9 bases, with 24 bases left in between. CDR3 length equals 16 residues. CDR1 and CDR2 (germline): SQVTM, ANQGSEA. The CDR3 loop reads CSVEGKESTRPFEQFF. CDR3 coding DNA: TGCAGCGTTGAGGGCAAGGAGTCGACTCGGCCGTTTGAGCAGTTCTTC.

The CDR3 region is CASSFSGSTANEQFF. CDR3 DNA sequence: TGCGCCAGCAGCTTTAGCGGGAGCACGGCCAATGAGCAGTTCTTC. This sequence joins TRBV4-1 and TRBJ2-1; 9 positions agree with TRBD2. J gave up 6 bases and V 5 bases, and 8 bases lay outside the gene matches. This CDR3 is 15 amino acids long. Germline lookup yields CDR1 MGHRA and CDR2 YSYEKL.

The chain combines TRBV7-9 with TRBJ2-1, with 7 bases lining up with TRBD2. After removal of 1 base from V and 6 bases from J, the junction contained 3 bases not matched to a gene. Germline CDR1 SEHNR, CDR2 FQNEAQ (reference sequence). This CDR3 spans 14 amino acids. In DNA form, the CDR3 reads TGTGCCAGCAGCTTAGTAGGCGGGAGCAATGAGCAGTTCTTC. It yields the protein CASSLVGGSNEQFF.

The CDR3 sequence is CASSPPGPRETQYF. The CDR3 DNA reads as TGTGCCAGCAGCCCCCCCGGCCCTCGGGAGACCCAGTACTTC. The chain couples TRBV7-9 to TRBJ2-5; D unclear. CDR3 size: 14 residues. Trimming took 5 bases from V and 5 from J, leaving 15 bases between them. In germline, CDR1 is SEHNR, CDR2 FQNEAQ (reference sequence).

This clone was seen only once. V gene TRBV6-5 combines with J gene TRBJ1-4; D is ambiguous. Germline-derived CDR1 and CDR2 are MNHEY and SVGAGI. The germline V and J ends were trimmed by 2 bases and 5 bases, with 6 bases remaining between them. The CDR3 covers 13 residues. CDR3 sequence reads: CASSYVRNEKLFF. CDR3 coding DNA: TGTGCCAGCAGTTACGTCAGGAATGAAAAACTGTTTTTT.

The chain recombines TRBV6-1 with TRBJ1-2; D possibly corresponds to TRBD1 (6 bases). Trimming stripped 6 bases from V and 7 bases from J, with 15 bases between. In germline, CDR1 is MNHNS, CDR2 SASEGT. The CDR3 loop spans 13 amino acids. The CDR3 reads CASSEYRGGGYTF. CDR3 coding DNA: TGTGCCAGCAGCGAATACAGAGGGGGTGGCTACACCTTC.

The gene calls are TRBV30 and TRBJ2-1; tentatively, D is TRBD2 (6 bases). CDR3 size: 13 residues. Germline V CDR1 and CDR2: GTSNPN, SVGIG (reference sequence). The V gene lost 0 bases and the J gene lost 7 bases, with 10 bases spanning the gap. The CDR3 nucleotides read TGTGCCTGGAGTGTAGGGAGCGGGAATGAGCAGTTCTTC. Translation: CAWSVGSGNEQFF.

This chain connects TRBV28 to TRBJ2-7; D is unresolved. The CDR3 has 11 amino acids. Germline loops: CDR1 MDHEN, CDR2 SYDVKM. V was clipped by 6 bases and J by 1 base, with 4 bases between them. DNA of the CDR3: TGTGCCAGCAGGGGGTCCTACGAGCAGTACTTC. As protein: CASRGSYEQYF.